The rows below give T cell receptor beta chains drawn from one sample of a study of T-cell reconstitution after alpha-beta-depleted transplantation in children. MiXCR, applied by TCRdb to the PCR reads, yields one record per CDR3 protein. Of about 500,000 distinct CDR3 sequences in the sample, 30% to 35% were seen once. This specimen was PBMCs from the stem cell graft donor, taken from the stem cell graft. These receptors were taken from a human donor who donated a stem cell graft to a child with aplastic anemia. Both conserved end residues are part of each CDR3. The D gene is left open where the match is weak. Size tells how often a clone was seen (once, few, many) or the class of an expanded clone, and some rows leave it out.

abundance	d_gene	v_gene	j_gene	CDR3nt	CDR3aa
.	.	TRBV12-3/TRBV12-4	TRBJ1-4	TGTGCCAGCAGTTTACTAACAGGGTCGAATGAAAAACTGTTTTTT	CASSLLTGSNEKLFF
.	.	TRBV19	TRBJ1-5	TGTGCCAGTAGTACTTCAGGGTTCAGGGAGAGCAATCAGCCCCAGCATTTT	CASSTSGFRESNQPQHF
.	TRBD1	TRBV6-4	TRBJ1-1	TGTGCCAGCAGTCTCGGGACCCTAACAGGGGCTGAAGCTTTCTTT	CASSLGTLTGAEAFF
.	TRBD1	TRBV6-9	TRBJ1-2	TGTGCCAGCAGTTATCTGCGACAGGGCTCTGGCTACACCTTC	CASSYLRQGSGYTF
few	.	TRBV20-1	TRBJ1-1	TGCAGTGCCCCTCAAACCCCTGAAGCTTTCTTT	CSAPQTPEAFF
few	TRBD2	TRBV20-1	TRBJ2-1	TGCAGTGCTGAGCGACCCACTAGCGGGACGTACAATGAGCAGTTCTTC	CSAERPTSGTYNEQFF
many	TRBD1	TRBV20-1	TRBJ2-5	TGCAGTGCTAGAGCCGGGACAGCGGACGAGACCCAGTACTTC	CSARAGTADETQYF
few	.	TRBV9	TRBJ1-3	TGTGCCAGCAGCGGGGACGCGGCGATACGGGGAAACACCATATATTTT	CASSGDAAIRGNTIYF
few	TRBD1	TRBV20-1	TRBJ1-5	TGCAGTGCTACCCGCACAGGGGTCGGTAGCAATCAGCCCCAGCATTTT	CSATRTGVGSNQPQHF
.	.	TRBV30	TRBJ2-2	TGTGCCTGGAGTGTACTTCGGGACACCGGGGAGCTGTTTTTT	CAWSVLRDTGELFF
.	TRBD1	TRBV6-1	TRBJ1-1	TGTGCCAGCAGGCCACTTGACAGGGGAAACACTGAAGCTTTCTTT	CASRPLDRGNTEAFF
.	TRBD1	TRBV18	TRBJ1-4	TGTGCCAGCTCAATGACTACAGGGGGCGAAGGTGAAAAACTGTTTTTT	CASSMTTGGEGEKLFF
.	.	TRBV7-9	TRBJ1-3	TGTGCCAGCAGTTCAGGGGCCTCTGGAAACACCATATATTTT	CASSSGASGNTIYF
.	.	TRBV6-6	TRBJ2-2	TGTGCCAGCAGTCCCGCTCCCTCCGGGGAGCTGTTTTTT	CASSPAPSGELFF
few	TRBD2	TRBV5-1	TRBJ2-1	TGCGCCAGCAGCTTGTCTCTTAGCGGGAATGAGCAGTTCTTC	CASSLSLSGNEQFF
.	.	TRBV19	TRBJ2-1	TGTGCCAGTAGTATATGGCCCTTGGGCAATGAGCAGTTCTTC	CASSIWPLGNEQFF
few	TRBD2	TRBV5-6	TRBJ2-1	TGTGCCAGCAGCCCGGGACTAGCGGGAGGTCATGAGCAGTTCTTC	CASSPGLAGGHEQFF
few	TRBD1	TRBV29-1	TRBJ2-7	TGCAGCGCCAGGACAGGGGGCTCCTACGAGCAGTACTTC	CSARTGGSYEQYF
.	.	TRBV7-2	TRBJ2-7	TGTGCCAGCACCGAACCCAACAGCTACGAGCAGTACTTC	CASTEPNSYEQYF
few	.	TRBV18	TRBJ1-5	TGTGCCAGCTCACCAGGGACCGGGGCTCAGCCCCAGCATTTT	CASSPGTGAQPQHF
.	TRBD1	TRBV6-6	TRBJ2-3	TGTGCCAGCAGTTACCGGGACAGGGTCACAGATACGCAGTATTTT	CASSYRDRVTDTQYF
.	.	TRBV29-1	TRBJ1-1	TGCAGTACACCGGGGCCTGAAGCTTTCTTT	CSTPGPEAFF
few	.	TRBV29-1	TRBJ2-3	TGCAGCGCGGGGGCGGTTACTAGCCGGAATACGCAGTATTTT	CSAGAVTSRNTQYF
few	.	TRBV5-1	TRBJ1-5	TGTGCCAGCAGCTTAGGTCGCAATCAGCCCCAGCATTTT	CASSLGRNQPQHF
.	.	TRBV5-1	TRBJ1-1	TGCGCCAGCAGCCAACCCGACAGAAACACTGAAGCTTTCTTT	CASSQPDRNTEAFF
few	.	TRBV29-1	TRBJ2-5	TGCAGCGTTGAGGGTGACGGACAAGAGACCCAGTACTTC	CSVEGDGQETQYF
.	.	TRBV12-3/TRBV12-4	TRBJ1-3	TGTGCCAGCAATAGACAGGTCTCGTCTGGAAACACCATATATTTT	CASNRQVSSGNTIYF
few	TRBD2	TRBV12-3/TRBV12-4	TRBJ2-1	TGTGCCAGCAGTTTATTCGCCGCGGGAGGGCCCGGAGATGAGCAGTTCTTC	CASSLFAAGGPGDEQFF
.	.	TRBV5-5	TRBJ2-6	TGTGCCAGCAGCTTGGTTGACAGGGGGGCCAACGTCCTGACTTTC	CASSLVDRGANVLTF
.	.	TRBV6-1	TRBJ2-7	TGTGCCAGCAGCGACGGACGTTATCTTGGCTACGAGCAGTACTTC	CASSDGRYLGYEQYF
few	.	TRBV5-4	TRBJ2-1	TGTGCCACCACTGAGGTAGCAGGGAATGAGCAGTTCTTC	CATTEVAGNEQFF
once	.	TRBV7-9	TRBJ1-1	TGTGCCAGCAGCTTATACAGCTCAGGGAACACTGAAGCTTTCTTT	CASSLYSSGNTEAFF
.	.	TRBV28	TRBJ1-5	TGTGCCAGCAGCCTCGTCTATACTCAGCCCCAGCATTTT	CASSLVYTQPQHF
few	.	TRBV29-1	TRBJ1-1	TGCAGCGTTGACCACGGGGCGGGTTTAAACACTGAAGCTTTCTTT	CSVDHGAGLNTEAFF
few	TRBD1	TRBV19	TRBJ1-1	TGTGCCAGTAGTACGCCCCGGACAGGGGCCTACGAAGCTTTCTTT	CASSTPRTGAYEAFF
.	.	TRBV6-2/TRBV6-3	TRBJ2-1	TGTGCCAGCAGTTACTGGCGGGAGCAGTTCTTC	CASSYWREQFF
.	.	TRBV5-8	TRBJ2-3	TGTGCCAGCAGCAAACGGGATTCAGATACGCAGTATTTT	CASSKRDSDTQYF
.	.	TRBV29-1	TRBJ1-3	TGCAGCGTCGGTACAGGGAACTCTGGAAACACCATATATTTT	CSVGTGNSGNTIYF
few	TRBD2	TRBV6-4	TRBJ2-3	TGTGCCAGCAGTTCACTAGCGGGAAGTACAGATACGCAGTATTTT	CASSSLAGSTDTQYF
few	.	TRBV12-3/TRBV12-4	TRBJ1-5	TGTGCCAGCAGAGACCGACGGGATCAGCCCCAGCATTTT	CASRDRRDQPQHF
many	.	TRBV5-6	TRBJ2-5	TGTGCCAGCAGCCATAACCCTGACAGCAAAGAGACCCAGTACTTC	CASSHNPDSKETQYF
.	.	TRBV19	TRBJ1-2	TGTGCCAGTAGTATAGTAGTGGACCCGCAACGCAACTATGGCTACACCTTC	CASSIVVDPQRNYGYTF
.	.	TRBV19	TRBJ2-2	TGTGCCAGCAGTCCCTCGGGGCGCACGAACACCGGGGAGCTGTTTTTT	CASSPSGRTNTGELFF
.	.	TRBV14	TRBJ1-1	TGTGCCAGCAGCCCCCGGACAGTCCAGACGGCTGAAGCTTTCTTT	CASSPRTVQTAEAFF
.	TRBD2	TRBV15	TRBJ2-3	TGTGCCACCAGCAGAGGACTAGCTGTGGGAACAGATACGCAGTATTTT	CATSRGLAVGTDTQYF
many	.	TRBV5-1	TRBJ2-1	TGCGCCAGCAGCTTGGATGGAGGCTCCTACAATGAGCAGTTCTTC	CASSLDGGSYNEQFF
few	TRBD1	TRBV12-3/TRBV12-4	TRBJ1-2	TGTGCCAGCAGTTTAGAACCCCAGGGGGGAGATGGCTACACCTTC	CASSLEPQGGDGYTF
.	.	TRBV5-1	TRBJ2-2	TGCGCCAGCAGCCCATTCTCCAGGGAGAACACCGGGGAGCTGTTTTTT	CASSPFSRENTGELFF